The clone carrying this T cell receptor (beta chain) was seen repeatedly, ten times or more. The antigen is not known. What was amplified from RNA transcripts were TCR beta CDR3 regions. In the first-round RT-PCR of the TCR CDR3, the HTBI primer set was used. TCRdb fed the multiplex PCR reads into MiXCR, producing one record per CDR3 protein. This table has 300,000 to 450,000 distinct CDR3 sequences, around 14% appearing once. This entry belongs to a study of T cells in Graves' hyperthyroidism and ophthalmopathy. Overall study findings and caveats: Most thyroid clonotypes expanded above 0.001 appeared in blood too.

The CDR3 runs to 15 residues. V was cut by 0 bases and J by 0 bases, with 10 bases left in between. Germline V CDR1 and CDR2: DFQATT, SNEGSKA (reference sequence). Material: blood. This chain links TRBV20-1 with TRBJ2-3; no definite D call. The sequence was collected from a woman between 25 and 40 years old with Graves' hyperthyroidism. CDR3 region: CSARDMIRSTDTQYF. The CDR3 DNA reads as TGCAGTGCTAGAGATATGATTCGGAGCACAGATACGCAGTATTTT.